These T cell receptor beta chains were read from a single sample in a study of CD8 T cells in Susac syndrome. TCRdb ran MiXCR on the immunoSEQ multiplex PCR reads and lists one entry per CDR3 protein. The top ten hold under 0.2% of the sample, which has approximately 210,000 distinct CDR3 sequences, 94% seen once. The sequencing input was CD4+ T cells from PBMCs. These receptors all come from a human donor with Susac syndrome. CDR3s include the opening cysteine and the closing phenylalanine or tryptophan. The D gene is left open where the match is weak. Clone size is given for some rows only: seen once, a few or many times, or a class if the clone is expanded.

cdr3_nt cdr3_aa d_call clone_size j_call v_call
TGCGCCAGCAGCCCCACCTCAGATGGGGACACTGAAGCTTTCTTT CASSPTSDGDTEAFF - - TRBJ1-1 TRBV4-3
TGTGCCAGCACCCGGACAGGGGCTCGAGAGACCCAGTACTTC CASTRTGARETQYF TRBD1 - TRBJ2-5 TRBV9
TGTGCCAGCAGCTTTCGACCCCCCGAGCAGTACTTC CASSFRPPEQYF - - TRBJ2-7 TRBV7-2
TGTGCCAGCAGCTTGGCCACAGGGGTGAGCTACACCTTC CASSLATGVSYTF TRBD1 - TRBJ1-2 TRBV5-6
TGCGCCAGCAGTTCCGACAGGGGGGCTCAAGAGACCCAGTACTTC CASSSDRGAQETQYF TRBD1 - TRBJ2-5 TRBV5-1
TGTGCCTGCTCGCCCGCCCGGGGGGGCGAGCAGTACTTC CACSPARGGEQYF TRBD2 - TRBJ2-7 TRBV30
TGTGCCAGCAGCCGCCGGGACAAAGATAATTCACCCCTCCACTTT CASSRRDKDNSPLHF - - TRBJ1-6 TRBV4-2
TGTGCCAGCAGCCTTAGGACAGGGGCTGGGTCGACGCAGTATTTT CASSLRTGAGSTQYF TRBD1 - TRBJ2-3 TRBV7-8
TGCAGTGCTAGGGAACCTAGCGGGGCGGGCAATGAGCAGTTCTTC CSAREPSGAGNEQFF TRBD2 - TRBJ2-1 TRBV20-1
TGTGCCAGCAGTTTAGCGGACGCCTCCGGCACCTTC CASSLADASGTF - - TRBJ1-2 TRBV28
TGTGCCAGCAGCTCAAGCGGGGCGAAAACCTACGAGCAGTACTTC CASSSSGAKTYEQYF TRBD2 once TRBJ2-7 TRBV5-4
TGTGCCAGCAGTCGTTCAGTGGGACAAAGTAGCAATCAGCCCCAGCATTTT CASSRSVGQSSNQPQHF - - TRBJ1-5 TRBV6-2/TRBV6-3
TGTGCCAGCAGCCAAGGTTTACAGGGGATGAACACTGAAGCTTTCTTT CASSQGLQGMNTEAFF TRBD1 - TRBJ1-1 TRBV3-1
TGCAGTGCGCGATCCGGGACAGGACACTACGAGCAGTACTTC CSARSGTGHYEQYF TRBD1 - TRBJ2-7 TRBV20-1
TGTGCCAGCTCACCGGACAGGGACGGAGGGAAGGAAGCTTTCTTT CASSPDRDGGKEAFF TRBD1 - TRBJ1-1 TRBV18
TGTGCCAGCAGTTACTCGACAGGTGTTTCCGACTATGGCTACACCTTC CASSYSTGVSDYGYTF - - TRBJ1-2 TRBV6-5
TGCAGCGTTGGAGGGGGCGGGGGCACTGAAGCTTTCTTT CSVGGGGGTEAFF TRBD1 - TRBJ1-1 TRBV29-1
TGCAGTGTCCAGGGAGTCTACAATGAGCAGTTCTTC CSVQGVYNEQFF - - TRBJ2-1 TRBV29-1
TGTGCCAGCAGTCCTACACTTAGCAATCAGCCCCAGCATTTT CASSPTLSNQPQHF - few TRBJ1-5 TRBV6-1
TGTGCCAGCAGTTTAACCACAACAGGGACCTACGAGCAGTACTTC CASSLTTTGTYEQYF - - TRBJ2-7 TRBV12-3/TRBV12-4
TGTGCCAGCAGCTTAGCCCGGGACGGACCCTACGAGCAGTACTTC CASSLARDGPYEQYF - once TRBJ2-7 TRBV7-9
TGTGCCACCAGTGAGCCCGACAGAAACTATGGCTACACCTTC CATSEPDRNYGYTF - - TRBJ1-2 TRBV24-1
TGTGCCAGCAGCTATGGGGCGGACGGGGAGCTGTTTTTT CASSYGADGELFF - - TRBJ2-2 TRBV3-1
TGTGCCAGCAGCAAGACAGGGGGCGCAACCAACGAGCAGTACTTC CASSKTGGATNEQYF TRBD1 - TRBJ2-7 TRBV11-2
TGTGCCAGCAGCCAGACAGTCCCAGACGGACCCCTCCACTTT CASSQTVPDGPLHF - - TRBJ1-6 TRBV4-2
TGCGCCAGCAGCCAAGATTTATACGCCGGGACAGGGCCTATCTACGAGCAGTACTTC CASSQDLYAGTGPIYEQYF TRBD1 - TRBJ2-7 TRBV4-3
TGCAGTGCTAGAGATGAAGCCCTCGGGGCAGGCCCACCACGGGAGCAGTACTTC CSARDEALGAGPPREQYF - - TRBJ2-7 TRBV20-1
TGTGCCTGGAGTCCCGCAGGGGTGACTGAAGCTTTCTTT CAWSPAGVTEAFF - - TRBJ1-1 TRBV30
TGTGCCAGCGATCTAACAGCCCAAGAGACCCAGTACTTC CASDLTAQETQYF - once TRBJ2-5 TRBV6-2/TRBV6-3